What follows describes a single TCR beta chain. The sample is drawn from a study of blood T cell repertoires in COVID-19. As for the study in general: Sites across the United States, Italy and Spain contributed samples from acute and convalescent COVID-19. PBMCs, B-cell-depleted T cells, or T cells were the source of the cDNA or gDNA that made up the material.

Authors' analysis steps: For nucleated cells, counts were estimated from reference gene primer amplification. Clones were sequenced by immunoSEQ multiplex PCR, and TCRdb holds only the in-frame ones, with some missing. V and J calls and clone size follow that table, whereas D and trimming were derived from the DNA. Found here are fewer than 25,000 clones, about 89% of them singletons; the top ten hold about 25%. Germline CDR1 KGHDR, CDR2 SFDVKD. The CDR3 has 15 residues. With 1 base removed from V and 5 bases from J, the gap between germline ends came to 11 bases. The clonotype originates from a human donor with active COVID-19. The donor label of this sample is uncertain. The material sequenced was peripheral blood. The chain carries TRBV24-1 and TRBJ2-1; D possibly corresponds to TRBD1 (5 bases). The CDR3 DNA reads as TGTGCCACCAGTGATTTTGGTGACAGTAACAATGAGCAGTTCTTC. Its translation is CATSDFGDSNNEQFF.